The clone carrying this TCR beta chain was counted between two and nine times. CDR3 length: 12 amino acids. V lost 9 bases, J lost 3 bases, and 9 bases lay in between. Germline assignment: CDR1 ENHRY and CDR2 SYGVKD. One entry per CDR3 protein results from TCRdb running MiXCR on the RT-PCR reads. The data contain about 700,000 distinct CDR3 sequences, 12% to 15% of them singletons. This rearrangement joins TRBV10-3 to TRBJ1-5, with D possibly TRBD1 on 6 matching bases. This TCR derives from a female donor in good health, serving as a healthy control. The material sequenced was memory CD4+ T cells from blood. The CDR3 protein is CAIGQNNQPQHF. The CDR3 nucleotides are TGTGCCATAGGACAGAACAATCAGCCCCAGCATTTT.